Listed below are T cell receptor beta chains from one sample, sequenced in a study of T cells expressing NK-cell markers. Each CDR3 protein gets one entry in TCRdb, which reprocessed the 5' RACE reads and gives no DNA. The sample holds about 460,000 distinct CDR3 sequences. Material: blood T cells: a sorted CD56 or NKG2C T cell subset, CD4+ or CD8+ T cells, or bulk PBMC T cells (not recorded which). The receptors were sampled from a woman aged 50 to 60 in good health. Both conserved end residues are part of each CDR3. The order of the fields is CDR3 length, V gene, J gene, CDR3 protein.

15	TRBV2	TRBJ2-7	CASSEGGQGTGEQYF
12	TRBV19	TRBJ2-7	CARVTGTDEQYF
17	TRBV3-1	TRBJ2-3	CASSQDRGRLGADTQYF
16	TRBV20-1	TRBJ2-2	CSARAGGSLNTGELFF
15	TRBV12-3/TRBV12-4	TRBJ1-2	CASRGGQGALYGYTF
17	TRBV6-6	TRBJ2-4	CASSYGGQALAKNIQYF
16	TRBV9	TRBJ2-3	CASSVGQGIGTDTQYF
11	TRBV29-1	TRBJ2-3	CSVLLGNTQYF
16	TRBV20-1	TRBJ2-5	CSARVLAGGPLETQYF
14	TRBV24-1	TRBJ2-1	CATSEGQSYNEQFF
19	TRBV20-1	TRBJ2-1	CSATPNPGTSGRVRSEQFF
13	TRBV14	TRBJ2-7	CASSQVLKYEQYF
14	TRBV7-2	TRBJ1-1	CASSKQGMNTEAFF
14	TRBV5-4	TRBJ1-1	CASSLPAGDTEAFF
15	TRBV7-9	TRBJ1-3	CASSHQGDSGNTIYF
15	TRBV3-1	TRBJ2-3	CASAMTGTSTDTQYF
15	TRBV5-5	TRBJ1-2	CASSLASPDGYGYTF
13	TRBV29-1	TRBJ2-3	CSVDSGGLDTQYF
14	TRBV25-1	TRBJ2-2	CASSEQEISGELFF
14	TRBV3-1	TRBJ2-7	CASSQRTGPYEQYF
16	TRBV12-3/TRBV12-4	TRBJ1-4	CASSPGQRATNEKLFF
14	TRBV19	TRBJ2-2	CASSIGTYTGELFF
18	TRBV5-1	TRBJ2-3	CASSLEPSGRGRADTQYF
12	TRBV5-1	TRBJ1-1	CASSHRTGEAFF
15	TRBV5-4	TRBJ2-1	CASSYSSGRDNEQFF
14	TRBV20-1	TRBJ1-5	CSASGKAQNQPQHF
14	TRBV15	TRBJ2-1	CATSRGGAYNEQFF
15	TRBV7-9	TRBJ2-5	CASSLVSGFEETQYF
18	TRBV12-3/TRBV12-4	TRBJ1-2	CASSLVDFVRGGAYGYTF
18	TRBV20-1	TRBJ2-1	CSASGFGRSPTSYNEQFF
14	TRBV19	TRBJ2-7	CASSLTGTSYEQYF
15	TRBV4-1	TRBJ1-5	CASSQTGAGDQPQHF
21	TRBV4-2	TRBJ2-1	CASSQDPGGLAGLSSYNEQFF
14	TRBV5-1	TRBJ1-6	CASSAGTENSPLHF
16	TRBV5-6	TRBJ1-1	CASSPGTGGRNTEAFF
16	TRBV28	TRBJ2-1	CASSPLAGAWWHEQFF
13	TRBV12-3/TRBV12-4	TRBJ2-4	CASTGGGKNIQYF
14	TRBV5-1	TRBJ2-5	CASSSGAQQETQYF
15	TRBV29-1	TRBJ2-3	CSVAATGDLGDTQYF
14	TRBV29-1	TRBJ2-3	CSVAGQGVGDTQYF
15	TRBV7-9	TRBJ2-7	CASSPGLAGVGEQYF
13	TRBV6-5	TRBJ1-5	CASSRKPSQPQHF
13	TRBV29-1	TRBJ2-1	CSGTSGRAFEQFF
17	TRBV5-6	TRBJ2-3	CASSFPPLAGDQDTQYF
15	TRBV2	TRBJ2-1	CASSELAGGPNEQFF
15	TRBV5-1	TRBJ2-1	CASSRTGPLYNEQFF